This paragraph reports one T cell receptor beta chain. Its antigen is not identified. The source of the sample is a study of cytomegalovirus exposure and HLA in healthy donors. Regarding the study as a whole: First-cohort TCR clusters were later found to tend to co-occur in the roughly 110 validation repertoires.

This CDR3 is 15 amino acids long. CDR1 and CDR2 from the germline V gene are LGHNA and YNFKEQ. V shed 3 bases and J 3 bases; nucleotides not matched to a gene: 7. Generated by immunoSEQ multiplex PCR, the TCRdb table keeps only in-frame clones and is missing some. The sample records some 260,000 clones, roughly 87% being singletons. Sequencing was performed on PBMCs. This receptor was identified in a woman aged 25 to 45 in good health and CMV-seronegative. The rearrangement joins TRBV4-2 to TRBJ1-2; TRBD1 matches at 7 bases. The CDR3 nucleotides read TGTGCCAGCAGCCACCAAACAGGGGAGGACTATGGCTACACCTTC. Its translation: CASSHQTGEDYGYTF.